This entry describes one T cell receptor beta chain. The protocol was immunoSEQ multiplex PCR, while the TCRdb copy is restricted to in-frame clones and leaves out a portion. The table lists 90,000 or so clones, roughly nine tenths of them singletons. Germline CDR1 reads MGHDK; CDR2 reads SYGVNS. Deletions cut 4 bases from V and 1 base from J, with 10 bases between. CDR3 length: 14 amino acids. This sample was taken from a study of T cell changes during pregnancy in multiple sclerosis. The chain uses TRBV25-1 and TRBJ1-2, with D maybe TRBD1 (6 bases). The clonotype comes from a female donor with multiple sclerosis, enrolled in a pregnancy study. The sample consisted of peripheral blood, taken in the first trimester of pregnancy. This CDR3 reads CASSANRVNYGYTF. The CDR3, as DNA: TGTGCCAGCAGTGCAAACAGGGTTAACTATGGCTACACCTTC.